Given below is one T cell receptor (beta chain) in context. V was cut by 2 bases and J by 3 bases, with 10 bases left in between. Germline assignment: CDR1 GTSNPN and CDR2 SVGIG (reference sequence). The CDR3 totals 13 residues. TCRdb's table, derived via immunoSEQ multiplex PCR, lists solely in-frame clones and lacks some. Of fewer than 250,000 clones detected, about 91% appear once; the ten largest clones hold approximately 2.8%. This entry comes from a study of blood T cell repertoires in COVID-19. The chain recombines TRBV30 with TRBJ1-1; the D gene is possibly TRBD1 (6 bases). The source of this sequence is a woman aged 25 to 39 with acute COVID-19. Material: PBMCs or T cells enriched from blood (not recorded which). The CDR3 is CAWSRGLDTEAFF. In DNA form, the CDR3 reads TGTGCCTGGAGTAGGGGGTTGGACACTGAAGCTTTCTTT.